This TCR beta chain is from a study of T cells in Graves' hyperthyroidism and ophthalmopathy. V lost 4 bases and J lost 3, with 16 bases in between. Per the germline V gene, CDR1 is SGHDN and CDR2 is FVKESK. This CDR3 comprises 15 residues. Template material for amplifying TCR beta CDR3 regions consisted of RNA transcripts. First-round RT-PCR of the TCR CDR3 relied on the HTBI primer set. Via MiXCR, TCRdb re-called the multiplex PCR reads, giving one row per CDR3 protein. The sample consists of 250,000 to 300,000 distinct CDR3 sequences, roughly 15% of them appearing once. The V gene is TRBV14, the J gene TRBJ2-7, with D perhaps assigned TRBD1 or TRBD2 (6 bases each). The sequenced sample consisted of blood. This receptor was taken from a woman in her forties with Graves' hyperthyroidism that later progressed to Graves' ophthalmopathy. CDR3 residues: CASSLQSGANYEQYF. The CDR3 DNA follows: TGTGCCAGCAGCCTTCAGTCGGGGGCTAACTACGAGCAGTACTTC.